A single sample is the source of the 5 T cell receptor beta chains below, sequenced in a study of CXCR3-negative and CXCR3-positive naive CD8 T cells. 5' RACE that incorporated UMI labels was used to prepare the TRB cDNA libraries. TCRdb reprocessed the 5' RACE reads and keeps a single row for each CDR3 protein, giving no DNA. Its listing shows more than 7,000 distinct CDR3 sequences. The material sequenced was naive CXCR3- CD8+ T cells from blood. This sample's subset: CD45RO-CCR7+CD27+CD95- naive CD8+ T cells lacking CXCR3 (TNR3-). These receptor sequences come from a human donor in good health. Some clones in this sample may be carry-over from other donors' samples.

The chain carries TRBV7-9 and TRBJ2-7; TCRdb proposes TRBD1, but this gene call is untestable without DNA. CDR3 size: 14 residues. Germline CDR1 SEHNR, CDR2 FQNEAQ (reference sequence). The CDR3 region is CASSLSGRDYEQYF.

The genes are TRBV28 and TRBJ2-7; with no DNA, the TCRdb D assignment of TRBD1 cannot be verified. The CDR3 is made up of 14 amino acids. Per germline, CDR1 MDHEN and CDR2 SYDVKM. The CDR3 sequence is CASSGRDRHYEQYF.

The genes are TRBV19 and TRBJ2-7. The germline V gene has CDR1 LNHDA and CDR2 SQIVND (reference sequence). This CDR3 spans 15 amino acids. CDR3 residues: CASSPDATPSYEQYF.

J is TRBJ2-7 and V is TRBV11-3; the D gene TCRdb calls, TRBD2, cannot be checked with no DNA. The CDR3 sequence is 11 residues long. CDR1 is SGHNT and CDR2 is YENEEA in the germline V gene. CDR3 loop: CASNSKEGQYF. Full variable domain (rest looked up from reference TRBV11-3 and TRBJ2-7): EAGVVQSPRYKIIEKKQPVAFWCNPISGHNTLYWYLQNLGQGPELLIRYENEEAVDDSQLPKDRFSAERLKGVDSTLKIQPAELGDSAVYLCASNSKEGQYFGPGTRLTVT.

This clonotype shows up as medium-sized (0.01 to 0.1%) by frequency. V is TRBV29-1 and J is TRBJ2-1. The CDR3 contains 14 residues. CDR1 is SQVTM, CDR2 ANQGSEA, per germline. The CDR3 spells CSVVAVLSYNEQFF.